This T cell receptor beta chain was retrieved from a study of CD8+ T cells in alopecia areata (dated by TCRdb to between 2018 and 2020). General notes on the study: Treated patients were enrolled in an open-label pilot trial of oral tofacitinib, 5 to 10 mg twice daily, for moderate-to-severe alopecia areata. Patients received tofacitinib for 6 to 18 months and were then followed off drug for 6 months to check for delayed response and recurrence. The SALT score, which quantifies the percentage of affected scalp surface area, was used to measure disease severity in treated patients. Patients on tofacitinib were biopsied at baseline and after 4 and 24 weeks of treatment, and several of the patients also had a later scalp biopsy. Human TCRbeta sequencing covered scalp tissue and sorted CD4+ and CD8+ peripheral blood T cells from patchy and totalis/universalis alopecia areata patients and healthy controls. RNA was extracted with the PAXgene miRNA kit for fixed scalp, the miRNeasy kit for PBMCs, and the RNeasy kit for mouse skin. Scalp clonality was compared across normal scalp (n=4), patchy alopecia areata scalp (n=8), and alopecia totalis/universalis scalp (n=8). TCRbeta CDR3 regions were amplified by immunoSEQ multiplex PCR with 35 Vbeta forward and 13 Jbeta reverse primers. To study T cell clonal expansion in alopecia areata, the researchers applied high-throughput TCRbeta sequencing to both the C3H/HeJ mouse model and human patients. The paper's findings and limits, for the study overall: During tofacitinib treatment, many expanded lesional clones stuck around in both scalp and blood, and this persistence may partly explain why relapse happens after treatment is stopped. Unlike mouse skin, where gammadelta T cells dominate, normal human skin contains resident alphabeta T cells that get sequenced too, which complicates analysis of the scalp TCR repertoire. Because the treated cohort was small and included a single nonresponder, larger studies are needed to assess links between baseline CD8+ expansion and response. Lesional scalp, especially in alopecia totalis/universalis, showed higher clonality and more expanded CD8+ clones than normal scalp, suggesting antigenic drive. Scalp clonality and the number of expanded CD8+ clones among the top 100 scalp clones were significantly decreased by tofacitinib. Compared with mice, TCR sequences shared between patients were less clear, possibly partly because of HLA diversity across the patient population.

This clone was counted between two and nine times. Its antigen is unknown. No base quality information exists; no much larger clone differs at one position. This sample's treatment or condition label indicates: oral pan-JAK inhibitor, 5-10 mg twice daily. From alopecia areata patients, peripheral blood was collected along with lesional scalp punch biopsies. PBMCs were isolated by density centrifugation and stained for CD3, CD4 and CD8, after which CD4+ and CD8+ T cells were sorted on a FACSAria. V is cut by 6 bases and J by 2 bases, and the space between the germline ends is 8 bases. The CDR3 goes from the cysteine to the phenylalanine over 11 residues. Solely the CDR3 DNA is kept, with 33 bases framed from the first base. The germline V gene provides CDR1 SQVTM and CDR2 ANQGSEA. Library method: the immunoSEQ multiplex PCR assay. RNA was extracted from all samples and reverse transcribed into cDNA, which served as template for TCR sequencing. SuperScript III was used to make first-strand cDNA, primed with a 2:1 mix of oligo-dT and random hexamers. A synthetic immune receptor repertoire was used to gauge amplification bias, and whatever bias remained was removed computationally. Per the source publication's procedure: Raw reads were preprocessed to remove errors, and CDR3 was defined according to IMGT conventions as the region from the conserved cysteine to phenylalanine. To get clonality, Shannon entropy was normalized by log2 of the number of productive unique TCRs and the result was subtracted from 1. CD4 or CD8 identity of scalp clones was inferred by cross-referencing scalp TCRbeta sequences with sorted blood CD4 and CD8 repertoires. This is the immuneACCESS table as TCRdb keeps it, with only in-frame sequences that have V and J called. A part of the clones is gone; compared with another copy, unresolved V genes explain less than half, and the rest is unexplained. V and J calls and clone size come straight from that table; D and trimming were deduced from the DNA. This sample comprises fewer than 200,000 clones, 58% of them detected only once. The ten largest clones capture 16% of the sample.

This sample comprised CD4+ T cells sorted from blood, obtained between weeks 55 and 70, from a patient treated with tofacitinib. The origin of this receptor is a human donor with alopecia areata. The rearranged segments are TRBV29-1 and TRBJ2-7, with the D segment identity uncertain. The CDR3 protein: CSVQEAYEQYF. The nucleotide sequence reads TGCAGCGTCCAAGAGGCCTACGAGCAGTACTTC.